This record covers a single T cell receptor (beta chain). The data stem from a study of blood T cell repertoires in COVID-19. Overall study: T cells, B-cell-depleted T cells, or PBMCs supplied cDNA or gDNA.

Germline V lookup: CDR1 ENHRY, CDR2 SYGVKD. V shed 10 bases and J shed 5 bases, with 20 bases lying between them. This CDR3 is built from 14 residues. The method was immunoSEQ multiplex PCR; TCRdb's version includes in-frame clones alone and lacks a portion of them. Of around 66,000 clones in the sample, over 75% were seen once. Sequenced material: peripheral blood. This TCR was recovered from a human donor in a cohort sampled during active COVID-19. This sequence joins TRBV10-3 and TRBJ1-1, with D possibly matching TRBD1 (5 bases). CDR3 DNA sequence: TGTGCCACCGACGAGTCGGGGGTAGGTACTGAAGCTTTCTTT. This gives the protein CATDESGVGTEAFF.